This T cell receptor (beta chain) was retrieved from a study of CD8+CD57+ T cells in acquired aplastic anemia. As for the study in general: Sorted cells (CD4+ and CD8+) yielded DNA amounts that averaged approximately 3 ug. Study-wide results and limits: Fewer than 35 shared CD8+ CDR3s appeared highly expressed within patients' immunodominant clones.

The germline V gene encodes CDR1 SGHAT and CDR2 FQNNGV. The CDR3 is 12 residues long. Trimming removed 5 bases at V and 7 bases at J, with 9 bases between. Comment on this clonotype: Its specificity is not known.

An expansion of CD8+CD57+ cells by flow cytometry had been shown in patients chosen for sequencing. All participating patients were living with severe acquired aplastic anemia. Prior therapy had not been administered to any patient at the time of blood sampling. Investigators profiled TCR beta VDJ and CDR3 from genomic DNA template. MiXCR was run by TCRdb on the reads, yielding one entry per CDR3 protein. The profile shows 75,000 to 100,000 distinct CDR3 sequences, roughly two thirds of them singletons. The sequenced sample consisted of sorted CD4+, CD8+, or CD8+CD57+ T cells (not recorded which) from PBMCs. The chain couples TRBV11-2 to TRBJ1-3; tentatively, D is TRBD1 (5 bases). The receptor's source is a human donor with aplastic anemia. For the CDR3, the DNA is TGTGCCAGCAGCCACCGGGGGAACACCATATATTTT. This codes for CASSHRGNTIYF.